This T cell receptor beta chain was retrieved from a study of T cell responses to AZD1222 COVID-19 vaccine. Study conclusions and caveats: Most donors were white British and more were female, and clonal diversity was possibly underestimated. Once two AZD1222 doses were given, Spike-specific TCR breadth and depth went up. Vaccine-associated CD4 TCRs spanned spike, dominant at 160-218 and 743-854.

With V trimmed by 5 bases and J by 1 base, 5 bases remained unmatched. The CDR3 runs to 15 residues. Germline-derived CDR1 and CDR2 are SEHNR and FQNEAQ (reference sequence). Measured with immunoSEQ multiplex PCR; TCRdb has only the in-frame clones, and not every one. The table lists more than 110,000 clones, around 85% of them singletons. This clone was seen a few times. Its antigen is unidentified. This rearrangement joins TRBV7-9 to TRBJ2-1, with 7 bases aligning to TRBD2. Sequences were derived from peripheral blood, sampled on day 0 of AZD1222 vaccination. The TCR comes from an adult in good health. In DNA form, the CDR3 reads TGTGCCAGCAGCGCACTAGCGTGGTCCTACAATGAGCAGTTCTTC. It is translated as CASSALAWSYNEQFF.